This T cell receptor (beta chain) appears in the sequencing data of a study of vaccination effects on CD4 cells after COVID-19. Concerning this clone itself: Its antigen is currently unknown.

Data came from immunoSEQ multiplex PCR; TCRdb stores just in-frame clones and leaves some out. Here the sample spans roughly 50,000 clones, 75% to 85% being singletons. The germline CDR1 and CDR2 sequences are SNHLY and FYNNEI. This CDR3 contains 13 residues. Trimming took off 4 bases at V and 12 bases at J, with 16 bases between the two ends. With the ViraFEST assay, the study expanded antigen-specific CD4+ T cells using viral peptide pools, then sequenced them. CD4+ T cell isolation took place after about nine days of culture. Neither prior SARS-CoV-2 infection nor positive nucleocapsid antibodies were present in the vaccine recipients. Findings and limits, study-wide: Cross-reactivity toward common cold coronaviruses was confined to only 1 of 255 vaccine-induced clones in healthy vaccinees.

This TCR came from a human donor who received a COVID-19 vaccine. This chain uses TRBV2 with TRBJ2-1; D gene unclear. The sequences come from CD4+ T cells from PBMCs cultured with HCoV-OC43 spike peptides, collected before COVID-19 vaccination. Subset denoted: HCoV-OC43 spike overlapping peptide pool stimulation. The CDR3: CASSVRTEFAQFF. CDR3 nucleotide sequence: TGTGCCAGCAGTGTCAGGACCGAATTTGCGCAGTTCTTC.